This record looks at one T cell receptor beta chain sequence and its context. This clonotype was found many times. Its antigen remains unidentified. Base qualities are not recorded, but no much larger clone differs from it by a single base. The source of the sample is a study of T cells in Graves' hyperthyroidism and ophthalmopathy (dated by TCRdb to between 2019 and 2020). Broadly, across the study: Peripheral blood was collected at initial diagnosis, before any treatment. A discovery cohort of around 98 patients, 43 with Graves' ophthalmopathy and about 58 with stable Graves' hyperthyroidism, was used to find distinguishing TCR V-J signatures. Whether ophthalmopathy could be predicted prospectively was tested in an independent validation cohort made up of under 20 hyperthyroidism patients plus 17 patients who later progressed to ophthalmopathy. The 75 to 100 discovery patients were randomly divided into training and test sets at a 7:3 ratio. In several Graves' hyperthyroidism patients, the study also compared T-cell repertoires from thyroid tissue with T-cell repertoires from blood. After blood sampling, hyperthyroidism patients were treated with methimazole at a starting dose of 30 mg daily, and ophthalmopathy patients were treated with high-dose intravenous methylprednisolone. TCR Vbeta CDR3 sequencing of 130 to 150 peripheral blood samples (under 45 ophthalmopathy, some 75 hyperthyroidism and around 17 progressor patients) is reported in the paper. The study at large found these results: Most expanded thyroid clonotypes (frequency above 0.001) were also found in blood, which suggests that blood repertoires may mirror thyroid immune responses. No statistical method was used to fix the sample size in advance, and group allocation was not hidden from the investigators. During validation, the model predicted progression to ophthalmopathy a median of about 5.9 months ahead of onset, with just under 71% sensitivity and less than 85% specificity. Ophthalmopathy was separated from stable hyperthyroidism by a 13 V-J signature model, with around 90% sensitivity and 81% to 82% specificity obtained in cross-validation and 80%/75% obtained in testing.

Moderately to severely active disease, a Clinical Activity Score of at least 3, a NOSPECS grade of at least 4, and a duration under 3 months were present in ophthalmopathy patients. Patients with uncontrolled infections, other autoimmune diseases, pregnancy or lactation were excluded. Diagnoses were based on clinical symptoms, serum thyroxine and TRAb, thyroid ultrasound and orbital computed tomography. Ficoll-Paque density gradient centrifugation was used to isolate PBMCs from about 10 ml of fresh peripheral blood. Trizol reagent was used to extract total RNA, and RNA quality was then checked on an Agilent 2100 Bioanalyzer. TCR beta CDR3 regions were amplified from RNA transcripts. A first-round RT-PCR of the TCR CDR3 used the HTBI primer set with the Qiagen OneStep RT-PCR kit. Libraries were constructed in a second round of multiplex PCR, after which size selection and purification were carried out. Sequencing of the libraries was done on an Illumina HiSeq2000 using paired-end 100 bp reads. Per the source publication's procedure: SOAPnuke was used to process the raw data, throwing out any read that contained adapters or uncalled bases, had a mean Phred below 15, or lacked an exact constant-primer or identifier match. COPE v1.2.5 was used to merge high-quality paired reads, and clonotypes were defined as unique nucleotide sequences. Clonotypes were aligned to IMGT TRBV, TRBD and TRBJ reference segments using MiTCR v1.1. The analysis was restricted to V-J combinations with a frequency above 0.0001, which together covered about 99% of the repertoires. The TCS score was defined as F50 (clonal expansion) divided by E x V (chaos), with BLOSUM62-based TCRdist calculated between CDR3 peptides within each V-J. Welch's t-statistics and random forest reduced fewer than 600 V-J features to 10 to 15, which were used in a naive Bayes classifier (R e1071). TCRdb reanalyzed the raw reads on its own, using fastp at Q25 for trimming and MiXCR for clone calling, and kept in-frame beta chains. Rows are combined by CDR3 protein, so each entry shows the most common genes and DNA. The V and J calls were not made by the authors but by TCRdb's processing. The sample yields 450,000 to 600,000 distinct CDR3 sequences; just under 20% were counted once. About half of the sample is held by the ten biggest clonotypes.

Counted from cysteine to phenylalanine, this CDR3 has 14 amino acids. The entry retains the CDR3 DNA only, 42 bases that are in frame from base 1. The junction carries 7 bases between V and J, which are trimmed by 0 bases and 1 base respectively. CDR1 and CDR2 are drawn from the germline V gene: SGHRS, YFSETQ. This clonotype originated in a man in his forties with Graves' ophthalmopathy. Specimen: blood. The sequence links TRBV5-1 to TRBJ1-1; the D gene lacks a confident call. The encoded CDR3 is CASSLDAGNTEAFF. The sequence in DNA is TGCGCCAGCAGCTTGGATGCCGGGAACACTGAAGCTTTCTTT. Joined to the reference TRBV5-1 and TRBJ1-1 proteins, this CDR3 gives the full variable domain: KAGVTQTPRYLIKTRGQQVTLSCSPISGHRSVSWYQQTPGQGLQFLFEYFSETQRNKGNFPGRFSGRQFSNSRSEMNVSTLELGDSALYLCASSLDAGNTEAFFGQGTRLTVV.